Following are 14 T cell receptor beta chains from one sample sequenced in a study of CD8+CD57+ T cells in acquired aplastic anemia. CD8+CD57+ cell expansion had been shown by flow cytometry in patients chosen for sequencing. The template used for profiling TCR beta VDJ and CDR3 was genomic DNA. MiXCR, run by TCRdb on the reads, gives a single entry per CDR3 protein. The repertoire holds 450,000 to 600,000 distinct CDR3 sequences, with around 30% as singletons. The specimen was sorted CD4+, CD8+, or CD8+CD57+ T cells (not recorded which) from PBMCs. The receptors come from a human donor with aplastic anemia.

This clonotype was found many times. This sequence joins TRBV20-1 and TRBJ1-2; D gene uncertain. The CDR3 is 14 residues long. Trimming took off 1 base at V and 4 bases at J, with 13 bases between the two ends. The V gene's germline CDR1 is DFQATT and CDR2 SNEGSKA (reference sequence). CDR3 protein: CSARVDAEGYGYTF. CDR3 in DNA: TGCAGTGCTAGAGTCGACGCGGAGGGCTATGGCTACACCTTC.

This clonotype has a handful of counts. This chain connects TRBV20-1 to TRBJ2-7; 10 bases are a match to TRBD1. J gave up 5 bases and V 1 base, and 11 bases lay outside the gene matches. The germline gives CDR1 DFQATT, CDR2 SNEGSKA (reference sequence). The CDR3 has 16 residues. The chain's CDR3 is CSARVSAGTGENEQYF. CDR3 nucleotide sequence: TGCAGTGCTAGAGTATCGGCTGGGACAGGGGAAAACGAGCAGTACTTC.

This clonotype was recorded a few times. This sequence joins TRBV20-1 and TRBJ1-1, with D tentatively TRBD1 (5 bases). Germline V gene data show CDR1 as DFQATT and CDR2 as SNEGSKA (reference sequence). This CDR3 is 15 amino acids long. Trimming pared 0 bases from V and 1 base from J, leaving 12 bases between. This CDR3 reads CSARDPGRANTEAFF. The CDR3 DNA reads TGCAGTGCTAGAGATCCAGGCAGGGCGAACACTGAAGCTTTCTTT.

This clonotype was seen repeatedly, ten times or more. The chain links TRBV29-1 to TRBJ2-7, with D hard to call. CDR1 SQVTM and CDR2 ANQGSEA come from the germline V gene. Trimming removed 2 bases from V and 2 bases from J, with 10 bases in between. The CDR3 length is 13 residues. Written as DNA, the CDR3 is TGCAGCGTTGAACTCCCTGGGACCTACGAGCAGTACTTC. As protein: CSVELPGTYEQYF.

At least ten counts were recorded for this clonotype. CDR3 sequence (DNA): TGTGCCAGTAGGGACGACCCGAACACCGGGGAGCTGTTTTTT. Amino acids: CASRDDPNTGELFF. The chain carries TRBV19 and TRBJ2-2; no reliable D call. V lost 6 bases and J lost 0, with 8 bases in between. Germline CDR1 is LNHDA and CDR2 is SQIVND (reference sequence). The CDR3 length is 14 residues.

The rearrangement joins TRBV7-8 to TRBJ2-7; 8 bases match TRBD2. The trim removed 6 bases at V and 3 bases at J, leaving 10 bases unmatched. This CDR3 is built from 15 residues. Germline CDR1 is SGHVS and CDR2 is FQNEAQ. CDR3 nucleotides: TGTGCCAGCAGTTTAACTAGCGGAGGCTACTACGAGCAGTACTTC. This gives the protein CASSLTSGGYYEQYF.

The rearrangement links TRBV3-1 to TRBJ1-4, with D perhaps matching TRBD1 (5 bases). This CDR3 contains 14 residues. The V end was cut by 4 bases, the J end by 4 bases, with 10 bases between. In germline, CDR1 is LGHDT, CDR2 YNNKEL (reference sequence). CDR3 nucleotide sequence: TGTGCCAGCAGCCCCCGGGACTTTAATGAAAAACTGTTTTTT. This encodes CASSPRDFNEKLFF.

The CDR3 nucleotides are TGTGCCAGCAGCAACCGGGGCGGCAGCCCCTATGGCTACACCTTC. Encoded protein: CASSNRGGSPYGYTF. This chain joins TRBV5-5 and TRBJ1-2; possibly TRBD1 for D (5 bases). With 4 bases removed from V and 4 bases from J, the gap between germline ends came to 17 bases. CDR1 is SGHKS, CDR2 YYEKEE, per germline (reference sequence). CDR3 length equals 15 residues. The full variable domain, in which reference TRBV5-5 and TRBJ1-2 provide the parts outside the CDR3, is DAGVTQSPTHLIKTRGQQVTLRCSPISGHKSVSWYQQVLGQGPQFIFQYYEKEERGRGNFPDRFSARQFPNYSSELNVNALLLGDSALYLCASSNRGGSPYGYTFGSGTRLTVV.

This clonotype was found many times. The V and J genes are TRBV7-2 and TRBJ1-2, with a possible D match to TRBD1 (6 bases). V dropped 1 base and J dropped 7 bases, with 13 bases sitting between them. There are 14 residues in the CDR3. CDR1 and CDR2 from the germline V gene are SGHTA and FQGNSA. The CDR3 nucleotides are TGTGCCAGCAGCTTAGTCGGGCAGGGGAGTGGCTACACCTTC. Protein product: CASSLVGQGSGYTF.

This clonotype was recorded at least ten times. The genes are TRBV20-1 and TRBJ1-2; D not resolved. CDR1 and CDR2 from the germline V gene are DFQATT and SNEGSKA (reference sequence). The CDR3 spans 12 residues. The V end was cut by 3 bases, the J end by 1 base, with 6 bases between. The CDR3 sequence: CSASHVNYGYTF. DNA for the CDR3: TGCAGTGCTAGTCACGTTAACTATGGCTACACCTTC.

The chain has TRBV7-9 and TRBJ2-5; perhaps D is TRBD1 or TRBD2 (9 bases each). This CDR3 region has 16 residues. Germline V gene sequence: CDR1 SEHNR, CDR2 FQNEAQ (reference sequence). Trimming left V 5 bases short and J 2 bases short, with 18 bases between. CDR3 in DNA: TGTGCCAGCAGCCGGGACAGGGCGGGAGGGCAAGAGACCCAGTACTTC. Its protein is CASSRDRAGGQETQYF.

This clonotype was detected only a few times. The rearrangement joins TRBV12-5 to TRBJ2-7; no firm D call. The V end was cut by 2 bases, the J end by 1 base, with 15 bases between. This CDR3 region has 16 residues. Germline V lookup: CDR1 LGHNT, CDR2 FRNRAP. The CDR3 loop reads CASGLTTGLISYEQYF. The CDR3 DNA reads TGTGCTAGTGGTTTGACCACGGGCCTAATATCCTACGAGCAGTACTTC.

The rearrangement links TRBV4-1 to TRBJ2-7; possibly TRBD1 for D (6 bases). In germline, CDR1 is MGHRA, CDR2 YSYEKL. The CDR3 covers 16 residues. Trimming cost V 4 bases and J 2 bases, with 18 bases left between them. CDR3 loop: CASSRLPGQSTYEQYF. DNA of the CDR3: TGCGCCAGCAGCCGACTCCCCGGACAGTCAACCTACGAGCAGTACTTC.

This clonotype was seen ten or more times. The chain joins TRBV9 to TRBJ1-6, with D maybe TRBD1 (6 bases). Between the trimmed V and J ends, which lost 2 bases and 5 bases, there was a span of 8 bases. Germline lookup yields CDR1 SGDLS and CDR2 YYNGEE. The CDR3 runs 14 residues. CDR3 residues: CASSVGGNNSPLHF. CDR3 sequence (DNA): TGTGCCAGCAGCGTTGGGGGCAATAATTCACCCCTCCACTTT. Based on the CDR3 plus reference TRBV9 and TRBJ1-6, the full variable domain is DSGVTQTPKHLITATGQRVTLRCSPRSGDLSVYWYQQSLDQGLQFLIQYYNGEERAKGNILERFSAQQFPDLHSELNLSSLELGDSALYFCASSVGGNNSPLHFGNGTRLTVT.